The rows below give T cell receptor beta chains drawn from one sample of a study of T cell responses to AZD1222 COVID-19 vaccine. The repertoire was sequenced with immunoSEQ multiplex PCR; TCRdb's copy has only in-frame clones and lacks some. Counted here are 150,000 or so clones, approximately 94% occurring once; the ten biggest clones make up 4.5% to 5.5%. The sample in question was peripheral blood, obtained 28 days after the second AZD1222 dose. The source is an adult who received the AZD1222 COVID-19 vaccine. The CDR3 runs from the conserved cysteine through the conserved F or W. The order of the fields is J gene, clone size, D gene, V gene, CDR3 DNA, CDR3 protein. A D gene is named only where the DNA matches it firmly. For some rows the clone size is stated as once, few or many, or as a class when expanded; others skip it.

>TRBJ2-1|.|TRBD2|TRBV4-2
TGTGCCAGCAGCCAGGGGGGATTACTAGCGGGCCCTAACAATGAGCAGTTCTTC
CASSQGGLLAGPNNEQFF
>TRBJ2-7|.|.|TRBV30
TGTGCCTGGAGTGGACCTCCTTTCAAGGAGCAGTACTTC
CAWSGPPFKEQYF
>TRBJ1-5|.|TRBD1|TRBV7-8
TGTGCCAGCAGCTCCACGGACAGGGTGTATCAGCCCCAGCATTTT
CASSSTDRVYQPQHF
>TRBJ1-5|.|.|TRBV19
TGTGCCAGTACCTTGGGGGGCAATCAGCCCCAGCATTTT
CASTLGGNQPQHF
>TRBJ2-7|.|TRBD1|TRBV27
TGTGCCAGCAGTTTATGGACAGGGGGGCCTACCTACGAGCAGTACTTC
CASSLWTGGPTYEQYF
>TRBJ2-7|.|.|TRBV5-4
TGTGCCAGCAGCCCCTGGCCAGGACAAGGAGACGAGCAGTACTTC
CASSPWPGQGDEQYF
>TRBJ2-1|.|TRBD2|TRBV10-1
TGCGCCAGCAGTGAGGGTAGCGGGGAAAATGAGCAGTTCTTC
CASSEGSGENEQFF
>TRBJ2-7|.|.|TRBV27
TGTGCCAGCAGTTTCTCCGGGACTCGGGAGCAGTACTTC
CASSFSGTREQYF
>TRBJ1-1|.|.|TRBV30
TGTGCCTGGAGTTTTGACGATGCGGGTGAAGCTTTCTTT
CAWSFDDAGEAFF
>TRBJ2-3|.|TRBD1|TRBV24-1
TGTGCCACCAGTGGGGGGACAGGGGGGATGGATACGCAGTATTTT
CATSGGTGGMDTQYF
>TRBJ2-1|once|TRBD2|TRBV29-1
TGCAGCGTTCCCTCTAGCGGGAGAGGCAATGAGCAGTTCTTC
CSVPSSGRGNEQFF
>TRBJ1-2|.|.|TRBV10-3
TGTGCCATCAGTGCGGGGGGTTCTATGGACGGCTATGGCTACACCTTC
CAISAGGSMDGYGYTF